These T cell receptor beta chains were read from a single sample in a study of cytomegalovirus exposure and HLA in healthy donors. Here immunoSEQ multiplex PCR was the method, and the copy in TCRdb shows in-frame clones only, minus some. Its clone listing holds roughly 120,000 clones. The sample comprised PBMCs. These receptors were taken from a man aged 18 to 35 in good health and CMV-seronegative. Each CDR3 is given with its conserved first and last residue. Fields, in order: D gene, J gene, V gene, CDR3 DNA, CDR3 protein. D genes are given only for firm matches.

.,TRBJ2-1,TRBV30,TGTGCCTGGAGGTCGTTGGGCCAGGGGCCTTCCTACAATGAGCAGTTCTTC,CAWRSLGQGPSYNEQFF
TRBD1,TRBJ2-7,TRBV5-6,TGTGCCAGCAGCTTTGGGACAGGGAGGATTCATTCTTACGAGCAGTACTTC,CASSFGTGRIHSYEQYF
.,TRBJ2-5,TRBV5-4,TGTGCCAGCAGCTTGGCTGGGCAGGGAGAGACCCAGTACTTC,CASSLAGQGETQYF
.,TRBJ1-2,TRBV27,TGTGCCAGCAGTCTCTCTCTCTCGGGCTATGGCTACACCTTC,CASSLSLSGYGYTF
TRBD2,TRBJ2-7,TRBV6-5,TGTGCCAGCGGACTAGCGGGAGGTCTCGAGCAGTACTTC,CASGLAGGLEQYF
TRBD1,TRBJ2-7,TRBV7-9,TGTGCCAGCAGCTTCGCTCAGGGGGTCCTCTCCAACGAGCAGTACTTC,CASSFAQGVLSNEQYF
TRBD1,TRBJ1-1,TRBV7-8,TGTGCCAGCAGCTTGCTGCCGGGACAGGCCCCATCAGGGAACACTGAAGCTTTCTTT,CASSLLPGQAPSGNTEAFF
.,TRBJ2-1,TRBV5-1,TGCGCCAGCAGCCCGGGGTCCTACAATGAGCAGTTCTTC,CASSPGSYNEQFF
TRBD2,TRBJ2-3,TRBV18,TGTGCCAGCTCACTCAGGACTAGCGAGCTGGGCGGTACGCAGTATTTT,CASSLRTSELGGTQYF
.,TRBJ1-6,TRBV30,TGTGCCTGGAGTCCCCGGGGGGGGACCCCACCCCTCCACTTT,CAWSPRGGTPPLHF
.,TRBJ2-7,TRBV9,TGTGCCAGCGGGGGGGCCGGGTACTACGAGCAGTACTTC,CASGGAGYYEQYF
TRBD1,TRBJ2-5,TRBV10-3,TGTGCCATCAGGGACAGGGCCCTAGGGGAGACCCAGTACTTC,CAIRDRALGETQYF
TRBD2,TRBJ2-7,TRBV11-3,TGTGCCAGCAGCAATACGGGAGGGACCTACGAGCAGTACTTC,CASSNTGGTYEQYF